This entry concerns a single T cell receptor (beta chain). No antigen is known for it. The entry originates in a study of OX40 agonist ivuxolimab in advanced cancers. Study information: Hepatocellular carcinoma, melanoma, renal cell or head and neck cancer occurred in dose-escalation patients. Three patients responded partially, comprising one with hepatocellular carcinoma and two with cutaneous melanoma. Study-level findings and limits: Individuals who were partial responders at 0.1-3.0 mg/kg had clonal expansion that ranked among the lowest.

TCRdb's copy holds only in-frame clones and misses some; the assay was immunoSEQ multiplex PCR. The profile shows 20,000 to 25,000 clones, 77% of them singletons. The CDR3 runs to 13 residues. J was trimmed by 2 bases and V by 5 bases; bases with no gene match: 3. Germline V gene lookup returns CDR1 SSHAT and CDR2 FNYEAQ (reference sequence). Sampling times: baseline, cycle 4 day 1, cycle 7 day 1. The clonotype was recovered from an adult with an advanced solid tumor such as melanoma, head and neck, liver or kidney cancer. The chain combines TRBV7-7 with TRBJ2-7; 7 nucleotides match TRBD1. The sequences come from CD4+ or CD8+ T cells sorted from blood, collected in a trial of the OX40 agonist ivuxolimab. The CDR3 sequence is CASSPGQPYEQYF. The CDR3 DNA reads TGTGCCAGCAGCCCGGGACAGCCCTACGAGCAGTACTTC.